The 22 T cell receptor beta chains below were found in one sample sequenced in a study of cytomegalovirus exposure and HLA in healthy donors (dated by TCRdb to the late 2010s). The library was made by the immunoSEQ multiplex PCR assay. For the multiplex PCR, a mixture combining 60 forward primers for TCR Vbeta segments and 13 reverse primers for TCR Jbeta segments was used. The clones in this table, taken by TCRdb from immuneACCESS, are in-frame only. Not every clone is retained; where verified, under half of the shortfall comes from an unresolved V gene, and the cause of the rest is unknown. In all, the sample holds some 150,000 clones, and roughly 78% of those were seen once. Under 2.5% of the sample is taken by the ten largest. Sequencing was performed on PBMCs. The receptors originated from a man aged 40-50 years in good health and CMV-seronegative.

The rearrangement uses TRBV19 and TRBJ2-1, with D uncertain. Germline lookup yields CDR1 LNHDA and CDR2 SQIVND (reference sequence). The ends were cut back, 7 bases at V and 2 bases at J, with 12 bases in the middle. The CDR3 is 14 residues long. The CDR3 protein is CASTLSSPYNEQFF. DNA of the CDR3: TGTGCCAGTACCCTCTCGAGCCCCTACAATGAGCAGTTCTTC.

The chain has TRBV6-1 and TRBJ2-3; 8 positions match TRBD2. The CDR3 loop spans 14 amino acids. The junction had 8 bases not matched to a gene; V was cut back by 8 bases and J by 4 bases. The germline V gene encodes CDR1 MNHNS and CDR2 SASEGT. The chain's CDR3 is CASLEREYPDTQYF. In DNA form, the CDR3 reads TGTGCCAGCTTGGAGCGGGAGTATCCAGATACGCAGTATTTT.

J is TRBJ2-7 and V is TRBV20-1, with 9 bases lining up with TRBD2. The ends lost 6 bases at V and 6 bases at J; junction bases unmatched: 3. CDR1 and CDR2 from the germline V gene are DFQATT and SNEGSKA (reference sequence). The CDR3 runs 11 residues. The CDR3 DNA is TGCAGTGCGCTTAGCGGGAGCGAGCAGTACTTC. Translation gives CSALSGSEQYF.

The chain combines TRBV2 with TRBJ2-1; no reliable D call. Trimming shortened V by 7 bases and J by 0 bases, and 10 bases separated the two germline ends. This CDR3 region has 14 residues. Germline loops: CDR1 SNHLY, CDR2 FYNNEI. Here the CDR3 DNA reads TGTGCCAGCACTAGTACGAGCTCCTACAATGAGCAGTTCTTC. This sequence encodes CASTSTSSYNEQFF.

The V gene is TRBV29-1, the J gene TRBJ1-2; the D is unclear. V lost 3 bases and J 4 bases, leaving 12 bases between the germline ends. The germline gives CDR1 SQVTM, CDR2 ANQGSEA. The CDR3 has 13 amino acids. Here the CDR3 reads CSVEEGDAYGYTF. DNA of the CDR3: TGCAGCGTTGAGGAGGGAGATGCCTATGGCTACACCTTC.

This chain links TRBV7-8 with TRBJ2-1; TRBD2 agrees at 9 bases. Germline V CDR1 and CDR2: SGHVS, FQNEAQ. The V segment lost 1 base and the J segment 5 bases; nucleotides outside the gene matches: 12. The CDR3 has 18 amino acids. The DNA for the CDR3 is TGTGCCAGCAGCTTAGGATCAGCGGGGGGTCATTACAACAATGAGCAGTTCTTC. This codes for CASSLGSAGGHYNNEQFF. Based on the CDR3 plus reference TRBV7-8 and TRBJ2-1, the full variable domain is GAGVSQSPRYKVAKRGQDVALRCDPISGHVSLFWYQQALGQGPEFLTYFQNEAQLDKSGLPSDRFFAERPEGSVSTLKIQRTQQEDSAVYLCASSLGSAGGHYNNEQFFGPGTRLTVL.

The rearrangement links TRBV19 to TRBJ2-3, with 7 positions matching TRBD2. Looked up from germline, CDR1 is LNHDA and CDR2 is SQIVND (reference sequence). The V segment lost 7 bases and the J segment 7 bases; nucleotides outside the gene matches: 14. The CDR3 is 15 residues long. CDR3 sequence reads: CASNPGGRDVNTQYF. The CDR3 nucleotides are TGTGCCAGTAACCCTGGAGGGAGGGACGTGAATACGCAGTATTTT. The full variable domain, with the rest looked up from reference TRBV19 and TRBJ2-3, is DGGITQSPKYLFRKEGQNVTLSCEQNLNHDAMYWYRQDPGQGLRLIYYSQIVNDFQKGDIAEGYSVSREKKESFPLTVTSAQKNPTAFYLCASNPGGRDVNTQYFGPGTRLTVL.

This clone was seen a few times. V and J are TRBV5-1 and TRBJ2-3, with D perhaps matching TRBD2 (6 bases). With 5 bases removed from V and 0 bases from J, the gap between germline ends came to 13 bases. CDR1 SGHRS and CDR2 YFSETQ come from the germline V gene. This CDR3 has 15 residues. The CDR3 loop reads CASRRDWTSTDTQYF. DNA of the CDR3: TGCGCCAGCAGGCGGGACTGGACTAGCACAGATACGCAGTATTTT.

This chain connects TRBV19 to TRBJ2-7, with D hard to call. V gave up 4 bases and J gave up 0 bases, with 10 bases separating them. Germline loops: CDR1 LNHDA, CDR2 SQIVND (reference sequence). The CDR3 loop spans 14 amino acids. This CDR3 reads CASSTQPSSYEQYF. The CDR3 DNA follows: TGTGCCAGTAGTACCCAGCCTAGCTCCTACGAGCAGTACTTC.

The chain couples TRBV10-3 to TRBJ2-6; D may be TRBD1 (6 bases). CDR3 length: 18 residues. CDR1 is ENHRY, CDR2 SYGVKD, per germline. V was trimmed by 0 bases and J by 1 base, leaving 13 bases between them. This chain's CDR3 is CAISESRGRGSGANVLTF. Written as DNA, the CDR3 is TGTGCCATCAGTGAGTCGAGAGGCAGGGGATCTGGGGCCAACGTCCTGACTTTC.

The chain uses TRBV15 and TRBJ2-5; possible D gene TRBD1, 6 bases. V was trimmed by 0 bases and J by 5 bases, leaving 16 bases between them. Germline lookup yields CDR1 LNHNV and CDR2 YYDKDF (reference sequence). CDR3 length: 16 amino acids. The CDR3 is CATSRDAAGQGETQYF. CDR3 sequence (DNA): TGTGCCACCAGCAGAGATGCGGCAGGGCAGGGGGAGACCCAGTACTTC.

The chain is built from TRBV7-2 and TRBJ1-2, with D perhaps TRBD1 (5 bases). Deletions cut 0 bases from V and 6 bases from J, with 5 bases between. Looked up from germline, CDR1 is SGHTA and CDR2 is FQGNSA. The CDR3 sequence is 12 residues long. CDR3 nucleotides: TGTGCCAGCAGCTTAGCAGGGGATGGCTACACCTTC. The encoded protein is CASSLAGDGYTF.

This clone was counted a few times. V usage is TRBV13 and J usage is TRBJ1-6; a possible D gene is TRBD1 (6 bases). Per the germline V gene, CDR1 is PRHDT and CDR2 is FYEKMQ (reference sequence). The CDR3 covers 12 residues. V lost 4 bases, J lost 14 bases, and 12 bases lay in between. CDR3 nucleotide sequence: TGTGCCAGCAGCTCCCCCGAGGGGGCCCTCCACTTT. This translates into CASSSPEGALHF.

This CDR3 reads CASNTGTTYEQYF. The CDR3, as DNA: TGTGCCAGCAATACCGGGACAACCTACGAGCAGTACTTC. The chain links TRBV6-6 to TRBJ2-7, with D perhaps TRBD1 (6 bases). Trimming took off 7 bases at V and 2 bases at J, with 12 bases between the two ends. This CDR3 has 13 residues. The germline gives CDR1 MNHNY, CDR2 SVGAGI (reference sequence).

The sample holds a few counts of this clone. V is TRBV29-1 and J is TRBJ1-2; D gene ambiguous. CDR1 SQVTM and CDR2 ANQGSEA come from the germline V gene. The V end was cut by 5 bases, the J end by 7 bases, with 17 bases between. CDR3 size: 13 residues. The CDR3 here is CSVLWTTVGGYTF. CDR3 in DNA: TGCAGCGTTCTATGGACTACGGTTGGTGGCTACACCTTC.

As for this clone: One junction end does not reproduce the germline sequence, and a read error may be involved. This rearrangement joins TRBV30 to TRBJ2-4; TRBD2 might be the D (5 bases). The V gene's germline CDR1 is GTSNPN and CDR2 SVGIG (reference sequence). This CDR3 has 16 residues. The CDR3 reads CTWSVKRNLAKNSQYF. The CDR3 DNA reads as TGTACCTGGAGTGTAAAGCGGAATCTAGCCAAAAACAGTCAGTACTTC.

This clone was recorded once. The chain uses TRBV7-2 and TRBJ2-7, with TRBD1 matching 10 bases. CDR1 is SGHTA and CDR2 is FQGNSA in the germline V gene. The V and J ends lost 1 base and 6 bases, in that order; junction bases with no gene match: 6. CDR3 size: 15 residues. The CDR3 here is CASSLGQGAVGEQYF. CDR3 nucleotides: TGTGCCAGCAGCTTAGGACAGGGGGCGGTGGGCGAGCAGTACTTC.

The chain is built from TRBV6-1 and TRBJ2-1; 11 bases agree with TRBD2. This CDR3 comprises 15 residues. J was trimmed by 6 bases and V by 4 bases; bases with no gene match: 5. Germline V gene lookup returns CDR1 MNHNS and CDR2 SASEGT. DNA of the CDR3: TGTGCCAGCAGTGCCACTAGCGGGAGTTCCAATGAGCAGTTCTTC. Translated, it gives CASSATSGSSNEQFF.

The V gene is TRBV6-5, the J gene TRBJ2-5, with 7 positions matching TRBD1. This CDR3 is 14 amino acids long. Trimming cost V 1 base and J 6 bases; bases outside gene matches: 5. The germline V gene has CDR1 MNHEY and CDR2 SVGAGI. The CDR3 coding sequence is TGTGCCAGCAGTTACTTGACAGGGTTACAGACCCAGTACTTC. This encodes CASSYLTGLQTQYF.

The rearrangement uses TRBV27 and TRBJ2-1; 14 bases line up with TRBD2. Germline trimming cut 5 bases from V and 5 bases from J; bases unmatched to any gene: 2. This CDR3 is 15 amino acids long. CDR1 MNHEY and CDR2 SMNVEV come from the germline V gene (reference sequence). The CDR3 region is CASSRGLAGDNEQFF. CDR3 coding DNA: TGTGCCAGCAGTCGGGGACTAGCGGGAGACAATGAGCAGTTCTTC.

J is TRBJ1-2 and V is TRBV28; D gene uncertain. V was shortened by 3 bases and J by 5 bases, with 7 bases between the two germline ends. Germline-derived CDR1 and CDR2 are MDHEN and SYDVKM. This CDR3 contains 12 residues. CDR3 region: CASSFVEYGYTF. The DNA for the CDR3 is TGTGCCAGCAGTTTTGTGGAGTATGGCTACACCTTC.

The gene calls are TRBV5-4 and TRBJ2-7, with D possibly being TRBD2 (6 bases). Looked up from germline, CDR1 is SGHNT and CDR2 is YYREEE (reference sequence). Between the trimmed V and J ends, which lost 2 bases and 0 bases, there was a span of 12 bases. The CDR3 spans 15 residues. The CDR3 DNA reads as TGTGCCAGCAGCTTTGAACTAGCCCCCTCCTACGAGCAGTACTTC. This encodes CASSFELAPSYEQYF.